The rows below give T cell receptor beta chains drawn from one sample of a study of OX40 agonist ivuxolimab in advanced cancers. Measured with immunoSEQ multiplex PCR; TCRdb has only the in-frame clones, and not every one. The repertoire has about 51,000 clones, about 80% of them found once; the top ten carry about 3.1%. The source was CD4+ or CD8+ T cells sorted from blood, collected in a trial of the OX40 agonist ivuxolimab. The receptors derive from an adult with an advanced solid tumor such as melanoma, head and neck, liver or kidney cancer. CDR3s include the opening cysteine and the closing phenylalanine or tryptophan. A D gene is named only where the DNA matches it firmly. Part of the rows lack a size; the others show once, few, many or a class for expanded clones.

j_call clone_size d_call v_call cdr3_aa cdr3_nt
TRBJ1-4 - TRBD1 TRBV11-2 CASSLQGGARVKLFF TGTGCCAGCAGCCTTCAGGGGGGCGCCCGGGTAAAACTGTTTTTT
TRBJ1-2 - - TRBV6-5 CASSYAVNYGYTF TGTGCCAGCAGTTATGCAGTAAACTATGGCTACACCTTC
TRBJ1-2 once TRBD1 TRBV7-6 CASSLEDREDGYTF TGTGCCAGCAGCTTAGAGGACAGGGAGGATGGCTACACCTTC
TRBJ1-2 few - TRBV5-8 CASSLGVRGYGYTF TGTGCCAGCAGCTTGGGGGTCAGGGGCTATGGCTACACCTTC
TRBJ2-7 - - TRBV18 CASSPQLGGASYEQYF TGTGCCAGCTCACCACAACTGGGGGGGGCCTCCTACGAGCAGTACTTC
TRBJ2-5 - - TRBV15 CATSRAGGTAEETQYF TGTGCCACCAGCAGAGCGGGGGGGACAGCCGAAGAGACCCAGTACTTC
TRBJ2-2 - - TRBV5-1 CASSLTASNTGELFF TGCGCCAGCAGCCTGACAGCATCGAACACCGGGGAGCTGTTTTTT
TRBJ1-3 - - TRBV19 CASSARGDSTIYF TGTGCCAGTAGTGCCCGGGGCGATTCGACCATATATTTT
TRBJ1-3 - - TRBV6-5 CASSSGAGALENTIYF TGTGCCAGCAGTTCGGGCGCCGGGGCATTAGAAAACACCATATATTTT
TRBJ2-2 - - TRBV6-5 CASSYARAATGELFF TGTGCCAGCAGTTACGCCAGGGCGGCCACCGGGGAGCTGTTTTTT
TRBJ1-2 few - TRBV11-2 CASSSYATGNYGYTF TGTGCCAGCAGCTCCTACGCGACAGGCAACTATGGCTACACCTTC
TRBJ2-1 - TRBD2 TRBV7-6 CASSVLAGGPYEQFF TGTGCCAGCAGCGTTTTAGCGGGGGGGCCGTATGAGCAGTTCTTC
TRBJ2-7 - TRBD1 TRBV7-9 CASSPGTGSAEQYF TGTGCCAGCAGCCCCGGGACAGGGAGTGCCGAGCAGTACTTC
TRBJ2-3 - - TRBV6-1 CASSEGGVQDTQYF TGTGCCAGCAGTGAAGGCGGGGTCCAGGATACGCAGTATTTT
TRBJ2-7 once - TRBV19 CASSRAVGDNYEQYF TGTGCCAGTAGTCGGGCCGTCGGGGACAACTACGAGCAGTACTTC
TRBJ2-3 - - TRBV11-3 CASSLDGGDTQYF TGTGCCAGCAGCTTAGATGGCGGAGATACGCAGTATTTT
TRBJ1-2 - - TRBV11-3 CASSGNRLPRGYTF TGTGCCAGCAGCGGGAACAGGCTCCCTAGGGGCTACACCTTC
TRBJ2-7 - - TRBV6-1 CASSEVQGQYF TGTGCCAGCAGTGAAGTCCAGGGACAGTACTTC
TRBJ1-3 few - TRBV6-5 CASSYGGPSSGNTIYF TGTGCCAGCAGTTACGGTGGACCGAGCTCTGGAAACACCATATATTTT
TRBJ1-1 - - TRBV5-4 CASSRGGQTSGFSGTEAFF TGTGCCAGCAGTCGGGGGGGCCAGACTTCGGGATTTTCTGGCACTGAAGCTTTCTTT
TRBJ2-7 few - TRBV10-3 CAISLTTGSYEQYF TGTGCCATCAGCCTTACCACAGGGTCCTACGAGCAGTACTTC
TRBJ2-5 once TRBD1 TRBV12-5 CATSGQGGTQYF TGTGCTACCTCGGGACAGGGGGGGACCCAGTACTTC
TRBJ2-1 - - TRBV7-2 CASSLALVSSYNEQFF TGTGCCAGCAGCTTAGCGCTCGTCAGTTCCTACAATGAGCAGTTCTTC
TRBJ1-2 - - TRBV5-1 CASSLGKNYGYTF TGCGCCAGCAGCTTGGGGAAGAACTATGGCTACACCTTC
TRBJ1-5 - TRBD1 TRBV27 CASSQTGDRPQHF TGTGCCAGCAGCCAGACAGGGGATCGGCCCCAGCATTTT
TRBJ2-7 - - TRBV5-1 CASSLPGTYEQYF TGCGCCAGCAGCTTGCCAGGTACATACGAGCAGTACTTC
TRBJ2-1 - - TRBV7-2 CASSLSGGVGEQFF TGTGCCAGCAGCTTAAGTGGGGGCGTGGGTGAGCAGTTCTTC
TRBJ2-3 - TRBD2 TRBV7-3 CASSLLGGGTDTQYF TGTGCCAGCAGCTTACTCGGCGGGGGTACAGATACGCAGTATTTT
TRBJ1-1 - - TRBV6-5 CASNEDGAGGAFF TGTGCCAGCAATGAGGACGGGGCTGGGGGAGCTTTCTTT
TRBJ1-6 - TRBD1 TRBV7-9 CASSLAGTAYNSPLHF TGTGCCAGCAGCTTAGCAGGGACAGCCTATAATTCACCCCTCCACTTT
TRBJ2-1 - - TRBV27 CASSLASYNEQFF TGTGCCAGCAGTTTAGCCTCCTACAATGAGCAGTTCTTC
TRBJ2-2 - - TRBV11-2 CASSLFTRGSGELFF TGTGCCAGCAGCTTATTTACCAGGGGCTCCGGGGAGCTGTTTTTT
TRBJ2-1 few TRBD2 TRBV27 CASSFQGLAGGSSYNEQFF TGTGCCAGCAGTTTTCAAGGACTAGCGGGGGGAAGCTCCTACAATGAGCAGTTCTTC
TRBJ2-1 - TRBD1 TRBV11-3 CASSLVGSTGYQFF TGTGCCAGCAGCTTAGTAGGCTCGACAGGGTATCAGTTCTTC
TRBJ2-3 - - TRBV7-2 CASSSYTSSQYF TGTGCCAGCAGCTCCTATACTAGTAGCCAGTATTTT
TRBJ2-5 few TRBD1 TRBV7-9 CASSSSGGAGETQYF TGTGCCAGCAGCTCCTCAGGGGGCGCGGGGGAGACCCAGTACTTC
TRBJ1-1 - - TRBV6-5 CASRQGQITEAFF TGTGCCAGCAGGCAAGGACAGATCACTGAAGCTTTCTTT
TRBJ2-5 - TRBD1 TRBV18 CASSPPRQGQETQYF TGTGCCAGCTCACCACCGAGACAGGGACAAGAGACCCAGTACTTC
TRBJ1-1 - - TRBV15 CATSRAGVEHSEAFF TGTGCCACCAGCAGAGCCGGGGTTGAACATAGTGAAGCTTTCTTT
TRBJ1-1 - - TRBV14 CASSPSFLSGAFF TGTGCCAGCAGCCCCAGCTTCCTTTCGGGAGCTTTCTTT
TRBJ2-5 - TRBD1 TRBV28 CASSPGGQGEETQYF TGTGCCAGCAGCCCCGGGGGACAGGGGGAAGAGACCCAGTACTTC
TRBJ1-2 once - TRBV14 CASSHVQGWGYTF TGTGCCAGCAGCCACGTACAGGGCTGGGGCTACACCTTC
TRBJ1-1 - - TRBV7-3 CASSSTGYTEAFF TGTGCCAGCAGCTCTACAGGGTACACTGAAGCTTTCTTT
TRBJ2-3 once - TRBV9 CASSVALQTTDTQYF TGTGCCAGCAGCGTAGCCTTACAGACCACAGATACGCAGTATTTT
TRBJ1-1 - TRBD1 TRBV7-9 CASSHGTGDGEAFF TGTGCCAGCAGCCACGGGACAGGGGATGGTGAAGCTTTCTTT
TRBJ2-1 - TRBD2 TRBV14 CASSQPGLAMSEQFF TGTGCCAGCAGCCAGCCGGGACTAGCTATGTCTGAGCAGTTCTTC
TRBJ2-7 - - TRBV6-1 CASSEAGALWYEQYF TGTGCCAGCAGTGAAGCGGGGGCCCTTTGGTACGAGCAGTACTTC
TRBJ1-6 - TRBD1 TRBV5-1 CASSPVTGQGRNSPLHF TGCGCCAGCAGCCCCGTGACGGGACAGGGTCGGAATTCACCCCTCCACTTT
TRBJ1-2 - TRBD1 TRBV11-3 CASSLPGGYGYTF TGTGCCAGCAGCTTGCCAGGGGGCTATGGCTACACCTTC
TRBJ1-1 - - TRBV25-1 CASSPNGGFTEAFF TGTGCCAGCAGCCCTAATGGGGGGTTCACTGAAGCTTTCTTT
TRBJ1-1 - - TRBV10-3 CAIRGSMNTEAFF TGTGCCATCAGGGGGAGCATGAACACTGAAGCTTTCTTT
TRBJ2-7 - TRBD2 TRBV6-5 CASRLAGGNEQYF TGTGCCAGCAGATTAGCGGGGGGGAACGAGCAGTACTTC
TRBJ1-2 - - TRBV6-5 CASSYGVGWGYTF TGTGCCAGCAGTTACGGTGTGGGTTGGGGCTACACCTTC
TRBJ1-2 - - TRBV7-2 CASSLAIGQYGYTF TGTGCCAGCAGCTTAGCGATCGGTCAGTATGGCTACACCTTC
TRBJ2-5 - TRBD1 TRBV23-1 CASRGQGTRETQYF TGCGCCAGCAGAGGACAGGGAACTCGAGAGACCCAGTACTTC
TRBJ1-2 few - TRBV21-1 CATSWPTGGDGYTF TGTGCCACCTCATGGCCTACAGGGGGCGATGGCTACACCTTC
TRBJ1-6 - TRBD1 TRBV27 CASSFSRTGASSYNSPLHF TGTGCCAGCAGTTTTAGCCGGACAGGGGCTAGCTCCTATAATTCACCCCTCCACTTT